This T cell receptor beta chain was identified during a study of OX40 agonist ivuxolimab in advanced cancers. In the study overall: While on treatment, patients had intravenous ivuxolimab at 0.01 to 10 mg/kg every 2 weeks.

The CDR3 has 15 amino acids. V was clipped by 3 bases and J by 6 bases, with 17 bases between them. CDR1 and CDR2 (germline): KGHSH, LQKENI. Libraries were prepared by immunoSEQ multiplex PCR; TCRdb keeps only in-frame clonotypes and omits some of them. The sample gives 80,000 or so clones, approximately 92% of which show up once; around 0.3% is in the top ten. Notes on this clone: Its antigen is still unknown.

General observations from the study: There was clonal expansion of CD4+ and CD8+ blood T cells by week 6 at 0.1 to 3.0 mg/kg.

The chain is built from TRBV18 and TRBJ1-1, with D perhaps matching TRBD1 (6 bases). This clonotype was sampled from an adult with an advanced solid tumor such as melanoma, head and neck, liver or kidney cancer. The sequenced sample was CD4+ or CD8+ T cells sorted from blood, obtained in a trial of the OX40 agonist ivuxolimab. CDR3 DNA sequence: TGTGCCAGCTCACCCTCTCCAGCAGGGGCTGCTGAAGCTTTCTTT. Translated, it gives CASSPSPAGAAEAFF.